This TCR beta chain was sequenced during a study of T cell responses to AZD1222 COVID-19 vaccine. The CDR3 runs 16 residues. V dropped 7 bases and J dropped 4 bases, with 20 bases sitting between them. The germline V gene encodes CDR1 SNHLY and CDR2 FYNNEI. Assay: immunoSEQ multiplex PCR; the TCRdb copy retains only in-frame clones and omits some. This sample has roughly 120,000 clones, with over 75% found just once. This clone occurred once. The sequence derives from an adult in good health. The genes are TRBV2 and TRBJ1-5; the D gene is possibly TRBD1 (5 bases). The material was peripheral blood, obtained on day 0 of MenACWY control vaccination. CDR3 sequence: CASMVGQGRWNQPQHF. The DNA for the CDR3 is TGTGCCAGCATGGTAGGGCAGGGTAGGTGGAATCAGCCCCAGCATTTT.